These T cell receptor beta chains were read from a single sample in a study of blood T cell repertoires in COVID-19. Profiling relied on immunoSEQ multiplex PCR, and the TCRdb table lists in-frame clones only, not all of them. The table lists approximately 250,000 clones, 84% of them singletons. Source material: peripheral blood. Receptors were obtained from a man aged 35 to 55 who had recovered from COVID-19. Each CDR3 is given with its conserved first and last residue. The D gene is left open where the match is weak. Rows may omit the clone size; those that give it use once, few, many or a size class.

J: TRBJ2-7
size: -
D: -
V: TRBV13
CDR3: CASSPRPGHPYEQYF
DNA: TGTGCCAGCAGCCCTAGGCCAGGGCACCCCTACGAGCAGTACTTC

J: TRBJ2-3
size: -
D: -
V: TRBV9
CDR3: CASSEGLKTNTDTQYF
DNA: TGTGCCAGCAGCGAGGGGTTAAAAACGAACACAGATACGCAGTATTTT

J: TRBJ2-1
size: -
D: TRBD2
V: TRBV7-7
CDR3: CASSQGSGSPYNEQFF
DNA: TGTGCCAGCAGCCAGGGTAGCGGGAGCCCCTACAATGAGCAGTTCTTC

J: TRBJ1-6
size: -
D: -
V: TRBV3-1/TRBV3-2
CDR3: CASSRDSEGPLHF
DNA: TGTGCCAGCAGCCGAGACTCTGAGGGTCCCCTCCACTTT

J: TRBJ1-1
size: -
D: TRBD1
V: TRBV7-8
CDR3: CASSLNRQGEAFF
DNA: TGTGCCAGCAGTTTGAATCGACAGGGAGAAGCTTTCTTT

J: TRBJ1-5
size: few
D: -
V: TRBV7-4
CDR3: CASSSNQPQHF
DNA: TGTGCCAGCAGCTCTAATCAGCCCCAGCATTTT

J: TRBJ2-7
size: -
D: -
V: TRBV9
CDR3: CASSVGPDSYEQYF
DNA: TGTGCCAGCAGCGTAGGGCCAGATTCCTACGAGCAGTACTTC

J: TRBJ2-7
size: -
D: TRBD2
V: TRBV9
CDR3: CASSVGTSSTYEQYF
DNA: TGTGCCAGCAGCGTAGGGACTAGCAGTACCTACGAGCAGTACTTC

J: TRBJ2-1
size: -
D: TRBD2
V: TRBV7-2
CDR3: CASSLSGRAGNEQFF
DNA: TGTGCCAGCAGTTTAAGCGGGAGGGCCGGCAATGAGCAGTTCTTC

J: TRBJ2-3
size: -
D: -
V: TRBV27
CDR3: CAIRLARDTQYF
DNA: TGTGCCATCCGGCTAGCGCGGGATACGCAGTATTTT

J: TRBJ2-3
size: -
D: TRBD2
V: TRBV7-2
CDR3: CASSPLADGTDTQYF
DNA: TGTGCCAGCAGCCCACTAGCGGACGGCACAGATACGCAGTATTTT

J: TRBJ2-1
size: -
D: TRBD2
V: TRBV5-4
CDR3: CASSLARGGTYNEQFF
DNA: TGTGCCAGCAGCTTGGCACGCGGGGGTACCTACAATGAGCAGTTCTTC

J: TRBJ1-3
size: -
D: -
V: TRBV23-1
CDR3: CASSHFHLRSGNTIYF
DNA: TGCGCCAGCAGTCATTTCCATCTGCGCTCTGGAAACACCATATATTTT

J: TRBJ2-6
size: -
D: -
V: TRBV23-1
CDR3: CANAPGANVLTF
DNA: TGCGCCAATGCGCCCGGGGCCAACGTCCTGACTTTC

J: TRBJ2-7
size: -
D: -
V: TRBV7-9
CDR3: CASSLVSLEQYF
DNA: TGTGCCAGCAGCTTAGTTAGCCTCGAGCAGTACTTC

J: TRBJ2-2
size: -
D: TRBD2
V: TRBV4-3
CDR3: CASSQEGGRWNTGELFF
DNA: TGCGCCAGCAGCCAAGAAGGCGGGAGATGGAACACCGGGGAGCTGTTTTTT

J: TRBJ1-5
size: few
D: TRBD1
V: TRBV5-6
CDR3: CASTTGGGGQPQHF
DNA: TGTGCCAGCACCACAGGGGGCGGAGGCCAGCCCCAGCATTTT

J: TRBJ2-5
size: -
D: TRBD1
V: TRBV6-6
CDR3: CASSTGQETQYF
DNA: TGTGCCAGCTCGACAGGGCAAGAGACCCAGTACTTC

J: TRBJ2-2
size: many
D: -
V: TRBV3-1/TRBV3-2
CDR3: CASSPQVNTGELFF
DNA: TGTGCCAGCAGCCCGCAGGTGAACACCGGGGAGCTGTTTTTT

J: TRBJ1-1
size: -
D: -
V: TRBV7-8
CDR3: CASSYLRGTEAFF
DNA: TGTGCCAGCAGCTATCTCAGGGGAACTGAAGCTTTCTTT

J: TRBJ2-2
size: -
D: -
V: TRBV30
CDR3: CAWTTEGGGELFF
DNA: TGTGCCTGGACCACGGAGGGCGGCGGGGAGCTGTTTTTT

J: TRBJ2-1
size: -
D: -
V: TRBV5-6
CDR3: CASSLRDNYNEQFF
DNA: TGTGCCAGCAGCTTACGGGACAACTACAATGAGCAGTTCTTC

J: TRBJ2-1
size: -
D: TRBD2
V: TRBV6-5
CDR3: CASSQTSGRTNEQFF
DNA: TGTGCCAGCAGCCAGACTAGCGGGAGAACGAATGAGCAGTTCTTC

J: TRBJ2-1
size: -
D: TRBD2
V: TRBV10-3
CDR3: CAISDMSGGYNEQFF
DNA: TGTGCCATCAGCGACATGTCGGGGGGATACAATGAGCAGTTCTTC

J: TRBJ1-4
size: -
D: -
V: TRBV6-5
CDR3: CASRTRGRGEKLFF
DNA: TGTGCCAGCAGGACCCGGGGCAGGGGTGAAAAACTGTTTTTT

J: TRBJ2-7
size: -
D: TRBD2
V: TRBV30
CDR3: CAWALAGSYEQYF
DNA: TGTGCCTGGGCACTAGCGGGGTCCTACGAGCAGTACTTC

J: TRBJ2-1
size: -
D: -
V: TRBV10-1
CDR3: CASSAGLTYNEQFF
DNA: TGCGCCAGCAGTGCGGGACTTACCTACAATGAGCAGTTCTTC

J: TRBJ1-4
size: -
D: TRBD1
V: TRBV19
CDR3: CASLGTGEEKLFF
DNA: TGTGCCAGTCTCGGGACAGGAGAAGAAAAACTGTTTTTT

J: TRBJ2-1
size: -
D: TRBD1
V: TRBV7-8
CDR3: CASSRRAGQGYEQFF
DNA: TGTGCCAGCAGCCGCCGGGCGGGACAGGGTTATGAGCAGTTCTTC

J: TRBJ2-3
size: -
D: -
V: TRBV2
CDR3: CASSDVPPLTDTQYF
DNA: TGTGCCAGCAGTGATGTCCCTCCCCTCACAGATACGCAGTATTTT

J: TRBJ2-3
size: -
D: -
V: TRBV6-4
CDR3: CASSEEGGSTDTQYF
DNA: TGTGCCAGCAGTGAAGAGGGGGGGAGCACAGATACGCAGTATTTT

J: TRBJ2-2
size: -
D: -
V: TRBV10-3
CDR3: CAISERGPTNTGELFF
DNA: TGTGCCATCAGTGAGAGGGGCCCTACGAACACCGGGGAGCTGTTTTTT

J: TRBJ1-2
size: -
D: TRBD1
V: TRBV9
CDR3: CASSVGTGRVLGYTF
DNA: TGTGCCAGCAGCGTCGGGACAGGGAGGGTATTGGGCTACACCTTC

J: TRBJ2-1
size: -
D: -
V: TRBV11-2
CDR3: CASSPGFQSSYNEQFF
DNA: TGTGCCAGCAGTCCGGGATTTCAAAGCTCCTACAATGAGCAGTTCTTC

J: TRBJ2-7
size: -
D: TRBD2
V: TRBV6-2/TRBV6-3
CDR3: CASSRKIAGVYSYEQYF
DNA: TGTGCCAGCAGTCGGAAGATAGCGGGAGTCTACTCCTACGAGCAGTACTTC

J: TRBJ1-4
size: -
D: TRBD1
V: TRBV5-1
CDR3: CASSLNGQGSEEKLFF
DNA: TGCGCCAGCAGCTTGAACGGACAGGGGAGTGAGGAAAAACTGTTTTTT

J: TRBJ1-5
size: once
D: -
V: TRBV5-1
CDR3: CASSFGNAGMNQPQHF
DNA: TGCGCCAGCAGCTTTGGTAATGCAGGAATGAATCAGCCCCAGCATTTT

J: TRBJ1-3
size: few
D: -
V: TRBV6-5
CDR3: CASRRTASSGNTIYF
DNA: TGTGCCAGCAGACGGACAGCCTCCTCTGGAAACACCATATATTTT

J: TRBJ2-7
size: -
D: -
V: TRBV7-2
CDR3: CASSLVAGTYEQYF
DNA: TGTGCCAGCAGCTTAGTTGCCGGTACCTACGAGCAGTACTTC

J: TRBJ2-7
size: -
D: TRBD1
V: TRBV11-2
CDR3: CASSLATGGYYEQYF
DNA: TGTGCCAGCAGCTTAGCCACAGGGGGATACTACGAGCAGTACTTC

J: TRBJ1-1
size: -
D: TRBD1
V: TRBV3-1/TRBV3-2
CDR3: CASSATGGYPEAFF
DNA: TGTGCCAGCAGCGCTACAGGGGGTTACCCTGAAGCTTTCTTT

J: TRBJ2-7
size: -
D: TRBD2
V: TRBV7-2
CDR3: CASSLSSGGPYEQYF
DNA: TGTGCCAGCAGCTTATCTAGCGGGGGCCCCTACGAGCAGTACTTC

J: TRBJ1-2
size: -
D: -
V: TRBV10-3
CDR3: CAIGEISYGYTF
DNA: TGTGCCATCGGAGAGATTAGCTATGGCTACACCTTC

J: TRBJ1-2
size: -
D: -
V: TRBV9
CDR3: CASSVESLLNYGYTF
DNA: TGTGCCAGCAGCGTAGAATCACTCCTGAACTATGGCTACACCTTC

J: TRBJ2-2
size: -
D: TRBD2
V: TRBV6-6
CDR3: CASSILAGGETGELFF
DNA: TGTGCCAGCAGCATACTAGCGGGGGGGGAGACCGGGGAGCTGTTTTTT

J: TRBJ1-2
size: -
D: -
V: TRBV7-2
CDR3: CASSFPGYGYTF
DNA: TGTGCCAGCAGCTTCCCAGGCTATGGCTACACCTTC